These T cell receptor beta chains were read from a single sample in a study of T cells after yellow fever vaccination. Via MiXCR, TCRdb re-called the 5' RACE reads, giving one row per CDR3 protein. The sample lists about 360,000 distinct CDR3 sequences; 6.2% were seen once. The sample in question was PBMCs, obtained 5 days after the yellow fever booster vaccination. The receptors were gathered from a man younger than 45 who received the YFV17D yellow fever vaccine. The CDR3 runs from the conserved cysteine through the conserved F or W. Each record gives: clone size, J gene, D gene, CDR3 length, V gene, CDR3 DNA, CDR3 protein. A D gene is named only where the DNA matches it firmly. Size values are once, few and many counts, or a class for expanded clones, and some rows have none.

- | TRBJ2-1 | - | 14 | TRBV15 | TGTGCCACCAGCAGAGCAGCCCCCTACAATGAGCAGTTCTTC | CATSRAAPYNEQFF
- | TRBJ2-1 | TRBD2 | 20 | TRBV5-1 | TGCGCCAGCAGCTATGGGACTAGCGGAGGAATAAGGGGCTCCTACAATGAGCAGTTCTTC | CASSYGTSGGIRGSYNEQFF
few | TRBJ2-3 | TRBD2 | 16 | TRBV5-4 | TGTGCCAGCAGAAGGCTGGGCGGGAGGGGTGGAGATACGCAGTATTTT | CASRRLGGRGGDTQYF
many | TRBJ1-5 | - | 13 | TRBV7-2 | TGTGCCAGCAGCCCAGAGGGCAATCAGCCCCAGCATTTT | CASSPEGNQPQHF
many | TRBJ2-4 | - | 12 | TRBV12-3/TRBV12-4 | TGTGCCAGCAGTCCCTACCGGAACATTCAGTACTTC | CASSPYRNIQYF
- | TRBJ2-7 | - | 14 | TRBV6-1 | TGTGCCAGCGCCACCGTCAGGAGCTCCTACGAGCAGTACTTC | CASATVRSSYEQYF
many | TRBJ2-1 | TRBD2 | 17 | TRBV11-2 | TGTGCCAGCAGCCCGCGGACTAGCGGGGCGAGTATCTATGAGCAGTTCTTC | CASSPRTSGASIYEQFF
- | TRBJ2-5 | - | 14 | TRBV7-9 | TGTGCCAGCACCCAGGGGCCCCAGGTCTGGACCCAGTACTTC | CASTQGPQVWTQYF
- | TRBJ2-7 | TRBD1 | 13 | TRBV5-1 | TGCGCCAGCAGCTGGGACAGGGTCTACGAGCAGTACTTC | CASSWDRVYEQYF
many | TRBJ1-2 | - | 15 | TRBV29-1 | TGCAGCGTCCGGCCTTTGGAAGAGGCGGGCTATGGCTACACCTTC | CSVRPLEEAGYGYTF
- | TRBJ2-7 | - | 15 | TRBV25-1 | TGTGCCAGCAGTGAATTCTTGGGGGGCCCCTACGAGCAGTACTTC | CASSEFLGGPYEQYF
many | TRBJ2-4 | TRBD2 | 14 | TRBV7-2 | TGTGCCAGCAGCTTGGGACTAGCGACGAACATTCAGTACTTC | CASSLGLATNIQYF
many | TRBJ2-3 | - | 14 | TRBV12-3/TRBV12-4 | TGTGCCAGCAGAGAGGGACCGACACCGGATACGCAGTATTTT | CASREGPTPDTQYF
many | TRBJ2-1 | TRBD2 | 13 | TRBV20-1 | TGCATGGGGGACTATCCGGAGACAAATGAGCAGTTCTTC | CMGDYPETNEQFF
few | TRBJ2-3 | TRBD2 | 18 | TRBV7-4 | TGTGCCAGCAGCCAACGCCTGACTAGCGGGAGGAGCACAGATACGCAGTATTTT | CASSQRLTSGRSTDTQYF
- | TRBJ1-2 | - | 13 | TRBV24-1 | TGTGCCACCTCGGAAGGGTCTAACTATGGCTACACCTTC | CATSEGSNYGYTF
- | TRBJ2-1 | TRBD2 | 16 | TRBV24-1 | TGTGCCACCAGTTCGGGACCCGTAGCGGGACTCAATGAGCAGTTCTTC | CATSSGPVAGLNEQFF
few | TRBJ2-7 | TRBD2 | 15 | TRBV4-2 | TGTGCCAGCAGCCAAGTACTAGCGGGAGGATACGAGCAGTACTTC | CASSQVLAGGYEQYF
- | TRBJ2-3 | TRBD2 | 15 | TRBV5-6 | TGTGCCAGCAGCCCCGGACTAGCGTGCTCAGATACGCAGTATTTT | CASSPGLACSDTQYF
few | TRBJ2-7 | TRBD2 | 15 | TRBV29-1 | TGCAGCGTCGGACTACTAGCGGGAGGGAAATACGAGCAGTACTTC | CSVGLLAGGKYEQYF
many | TRBJ1-2 | - | 15 | TRBV6-2/TRBV6-3 | TGTGCCAGCAGTTACTCGAAAGAGGGGTTAAGAGGCTACACCTTC | CASSYSKEGLRGYTF
few | TRBJ2-3 | - | 14 | TRBV7-9 | TGTGCCAGCAGCACTCTAGCTCTGACAGATACGCAGTATTTT | CASSTLALTDTQYF
- | TRBJ2-3 | - | 16 | TRBV5-4 | TGTGCCAGCAGCCAGAGGGCCTCAGGGGGCACAGATACGCAGTATTTT | CASSQRASGGTDTQYF
many | TRBJ2-7 | - | 15 | TRBV19 | TGTGCCAGTAGTAATCCCTCAGGACGTACCTACGAGCAGTACTTC | CASSNPSGRTYEQYF
- | TRBJ1-6 | - | 19 | TRBV20-1 | TGCAGTGCTAGAGATGGGACATCGGGCCGTCAGAGCATCAATTCACCCCTCCACTTT | CSARDGTSGRQSINSPLHF
- | TRBJ1-5 | - | 14 | TRBV20-1 | TGCAGTGCTATATTGGGGGCGCGCAATCAGCCCCAGCATTTT | CSAILGARNQPQHF
many | TRBJ2-7 | - | 14 | TRBV6-5 | TGTGCCAGCAGTTTGTTTCTTAACGCAGGCGAGCAGTACTTC | CASSLFLNAGEQYF
- | TRBJ2-6 | TRBD1 | 18 | TRBV7-2 | TGTGCCAGCAGCGAGGGACAGGCAACCTTTTCTGGGGCCAACGTCCTGACTTTC | CASSEGQATFSGANVLTF
- | TRBJ2-5 | TRBD2 | 15 | TRBV5-6 | TGTGCCAGCAGCTTGGGACTAGCGACACAAGAGACCCAGTACTTC | CASSLGLATQETQYF
- | TRBJ2-5 | - | 13 | TRBV14 | TGTGCCAGCAGCCAAGTGGCCTCGGAGACCCAGTACTTC | CASSQVASETQYF
- | TRBJ2-5 | - | 13 | TRBV7-8 | TGTGCCAGCAGCTTAGCTGTTTGGGAGACCCAGTACTTC | CASSLAVWETQYF
- | TRBJ1-5 | TRBD1 | 14 | TRBV20-1 | TGCAGTGCTATAGGGACAGGGGTCAGTCAGCCCCAGCATTTT | CSAIGTGVSQPQHF
- | TRBJ2-5 | - | 14 | TRBV21-1 | TGTGACAGCGAAGACAGGGAGCGATCGGAGACCCAGTACTTC | CDSEDRERSETQYF